A single T cell receptor (beta chain) is shown here with its context. TCRdb analysed the RT-PCR reads with MiXCR anew, one entry per CDR3 protein. The top ten hold about 30% of the sample, which has 70,000 to 75,000 distinct CDR3 sequences, around a quarter seen once. The data originate from a study of patients and donors after allogeneic stem cell transplantation. The CDR3 is made up of 15 amino acids. V was trimmed by 2 bases and J by 9 bases, leaving 14 bases between them. Germline V lookup: CDR1 SGHAT, CDR2 FQDESV (reference sequence). The clonotype originates from a human donor who was either an allogeneic HSCT recipient or a stem cell or donor lymphocyte infusion donor (not recorded which). It is not recorded whose cells these are; they may come from a transplant donor. V gene TRBV11-1 combines with J gene TRBJ1-6, with a tentative D call TRBD1 (6 bases). The sequenced sample consisted of blood, either unsorted or a sorted T cell fraction (not recorded which). CDR3 in DNA: TGTGCCAGCAGCTTATACAACAGGGATGGTTCACCCCTCCACTTT. This encodes CASSLYNRDGSPLHF.